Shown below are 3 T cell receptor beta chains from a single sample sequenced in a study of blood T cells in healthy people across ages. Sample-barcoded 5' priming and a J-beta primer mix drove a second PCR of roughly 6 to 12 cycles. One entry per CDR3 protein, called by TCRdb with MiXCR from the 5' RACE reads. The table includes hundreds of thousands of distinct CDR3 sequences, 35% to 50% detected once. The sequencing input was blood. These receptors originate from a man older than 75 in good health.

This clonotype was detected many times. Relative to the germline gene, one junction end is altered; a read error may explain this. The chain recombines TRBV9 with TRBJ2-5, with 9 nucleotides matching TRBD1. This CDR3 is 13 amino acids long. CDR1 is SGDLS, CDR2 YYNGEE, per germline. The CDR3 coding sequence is TGCGCCAGCAGCGAGACAGGGGGAGAGACCCAGTACTTC. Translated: CASSETGGETQYF.

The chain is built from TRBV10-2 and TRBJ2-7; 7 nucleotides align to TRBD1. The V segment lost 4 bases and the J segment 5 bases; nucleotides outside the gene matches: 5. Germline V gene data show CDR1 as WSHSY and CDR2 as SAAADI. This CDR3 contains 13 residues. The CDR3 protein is CASSVTGNDEQYF. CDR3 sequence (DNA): TGCGCCAGCAGTGTGACAGGGAACGACGAGCAGTACTTC.

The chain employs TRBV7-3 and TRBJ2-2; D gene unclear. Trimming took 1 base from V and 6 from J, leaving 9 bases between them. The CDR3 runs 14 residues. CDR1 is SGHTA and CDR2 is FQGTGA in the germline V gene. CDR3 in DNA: TGTGCCAGCAGCTTAAATCCTGGGCCCGGGGAGCTGTTTTTT. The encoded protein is CASSLNPGPGELFF.